This passage covers 12 T cell receptor beta chains from one sample sequenced in a study of vaccination effects on CD4 cells after COVID-19. Before any sequencing was done, the ViraFEST assay used viral peptide pools to expand antigen-specific CD4+ T cells. Subsequent to a culture period of 10 days, CD4+ T cells were isolated. The repertoire was sequenced with immunoSEQ multiplex PCR; TCRdb's copy has only in-frame clones and lacks some. The table lists tens of thousands of clones, around 86% of them singletons. Antigens for these TCRs are unknown. The sequenced sample was CD4+ T cells from PBMCs cultured with HCoV-229E spike peptides, obtained before COVID-19 vaccination. Every receptor here comes from a human donor who received a COVID-19 vaccine.

The CDR3 bases are TGTGCCACCCGGATAAGACCTTCAACTAATGAAAAACTGTTTTTT. Translation gives CATRIRPSTNEKLFF. This chain uses TRBV19 with TRBJ1-4; D unclear. Germline V gene sequence: CDR1 LNHDA, CDR2 SQIVND (reference sequence). This CDR3 spans 15 amino acids. Trimming took off 10 bases at V and 0 bases at J, with 15 bases between the two ends. The complete variable domain, with remaining parts taken from reference TRBV19 and TRBJ1-4, reads DGGITQSPKYLFRKEGQNVTLSCEQNLNHDAMYWYRQDPGQGLRLIYYSQIVNDFQKGDIAEGYSVSREKKESFPLTVTSAQKNPTAFYLCATRIRPSTNEKLFFGSGTQLSVL.

Only one count was recorded for this clone. The chain joins TRBV9 to TRBJ2-3; TRBD1 matches 8 bases. The ends lost 4 bases at V and 1 base at J; junction bases unmatched: 5. The CDR3 contains 15 residues. Germline assignment: CDR1 SGDLS and CDR2 YYNGEE. CDR3 DNA: TGTGCCAGCAGCTTCCCGGGACAGGGCACAGATACGCAGTATTTT. Encoded protein: CASSFPGQGTDTQYF.

The chain employs TRBV3-1 (or the pseudogene TRBV3-2) and TRBJ1-4, with D uncertain. V was shortened by 4 bases and J by 6 bases, with 12 bases between the two germline ends. Germline assignment: CDR1 LGHDT and CDR2 YNNKEL (reference sequence). This CDR3 spans 14 amino acids. The CDR3 bases are TGTGCCAGCAGCCGTGTAAGGAGGGATGAAAAACTGTTTTTT. It translates to CASSRVRRDEKLFF.

The rearrangement uses TRBV7-3 and TRBJ2-3; D possibly corresponds to TRBD1 (5 bases). This CDR3 contains 13 residues. The germline gives CDR1 SGHTA, CDR2 FQGTGA. The germline V and J ends were trimmed by 0 bases and 5 bases, with 6 bases remaining between them. The CDR3 coding sequence is TGTGCCAGCAGCTTAACAGGGGTAGATACGCAGTATTTT. Its translation: CASSLTGVDTQYF. Full variable domain (outside the CDR3, taken from reference TRBV7-3 and TRBJ2-3): GAGVSQTPSNKVTEKGKYVELRCDPISGHTALYWYRQSLGQGPEFLIYFQGTGAADDSGLPNDRFFAVRPEGSVSTLKIQRTERGDSAVYLCASSLTGVDTQYFGPGTRLTVL.

The chain is built from TRBV5-1 and TRBJ2-3; 9 nucleotides align to TRBD1. Trimming at V came to 4 bases and at J to 5 bases, leaving 8 bases not matched to a gene. The CDR3 spans 15 residues. CDR1 SGHRS and CDR2 YFSETQ come from the germline V gene. CDR3 coding DNA: TGCGCCAGCAGCCTAACCGGGACAGGGAAAGATACGCAGTATTTT. It translates to CASSLTGTGKDTQYF.

V is TRBV6-1 and J is TRBJ1-3; no firm D call. The CDR3 length is 12 residues. Trimming pared 3 bases from V and 9 bases from J, leaving 9 bases between. The V gene's germline CDR1 is MNHNS and CDR2 SASEGT. CDR3 in DNA: TGTGCCAGCAGTGACCTCAGTCTCACCATATATTTT. Protein: CASSDLSLTIYF.

In its sample, this clone was seen a few times. This chain uses TRBV7-9 with TRBJ1-2; TRBD1 agrees at 12 bases. The CDR3 is made up of 16 amino acids. In germline, CDR1 is SEHNR, CDR2 FQNEAQ (reference sequence). Germline trimming cut 5 bases from V and 0 bases from J; bases unmatched to any gene: 4. The CDR3 DNA follows: TGTGCCAGCAGCGGGACAGGGGGCCGAACTAACTATGGCTACACCTTC. Amino acid sequence: CASSGTGGRTNYGYTF.

This clone came up a few times. The V and J genes are TRBV12-3 or TRBV12-4 and TRBJ1-5; no clear D. This CDR3 comprises 12 residues. V shed 3 bases and J shed 3 bases, with 3 bases lying between them. The CDR3: CASSFSNQPQHF. CDR3 coding DNA: TGTGCCAGCAGTTTTTCCAATCAGCCCCAGCATTTT.

This clone occurred once. CDR3: CASSLAGTSSADTQYF. The CDR3 DNA follows: TGTGCCAGCAGCTTAGCGGGGACTAGCTCGGCTGATACGCAGTATTTT. The V call is TRBV7-2, the J call TRBJ2-3; 9 nucleotides match TRBD2. There are 16 residues in the CDR3. The J segment lost 6 bases and the V segment lost 0 bases, leaving 7 bases of the junction unmatched. The germline CDR1 and CDR2 sequences are SGHTA and FQGNSA. Full variable domain (remainder filled in from reference TRBV7-2 and TRBJ2-3): GAGVSQSPSNKVTEKGKDVELRCDPISGHTALYWYRQSLGQGLEFLIYFQGNSAPDKSGLPSDRFSAERTGGSVSTLTIQRTQQEDSAVYLCASSLAGTSSADTQYFGPGTRLTVL.

The chain uses TRBV2 and TRBJ2-1, with D possibly called TRBD1 or TRBD2 (5 bases each). Germline CDR1 SNHLY, CDR2 FYNNEI. The V and J ends lost 2 bases and 14 bases respectively, with 22 bases between them. This CDR3 has 15 residues. The CDR3 loop reads CASSETYLVGAHEFF. The CDR3 DNA follows: TGTGCCAGCAGTGAAACTTACCTCGTCGGGGCGCATGAGTTCTTC.

The rearrangement links TRBV24-1 to TRBJ1-1; D might be TRBD1 (5 bases). The V end was cut by 6 bases, the J end by 5 bases, with 18 bases between. Germline V gives CDR1 KGHDR, CDR2 SFDVKD. The CDR3 loop spans 15 amino acids. Written as DNA, the CDR3 is TGTGCCACCAGTTCAAAAGGGAGCGGGGGGACTGAAGCTTTCTTT. Protein: CATSSKGSGGTEAFF.

The rearrangement joins TRBV24-1 to TRBJ2-3; TRBD2 agrees at 8 bases. After removal of 0 bases from V and 2 bases from J, the junction contained 6 bases not matched to a gene. The V gene's germline CDR1 is KGHDR and CDR2 SFDVKD. CDR3 length: 17 amino acids. DNA of the CDR3: TGTGCCACCAGTGATTTGCTGAACGGGGGGGCCACAGATACGCAGTATTTT. This encodes CATSDLLNGGATDTQYF.